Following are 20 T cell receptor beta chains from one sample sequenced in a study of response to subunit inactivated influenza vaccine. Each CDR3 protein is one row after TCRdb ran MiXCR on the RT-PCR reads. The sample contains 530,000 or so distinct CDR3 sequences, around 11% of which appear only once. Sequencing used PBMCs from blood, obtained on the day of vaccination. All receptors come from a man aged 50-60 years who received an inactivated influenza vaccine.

CDR3 DNA sequence: TGTGCCAGCAGTTACGTGGGCAGGACCTCTGGAAACACCATATATTTT. This sequence encodes CASSYVGRTSGNTIYF. The chain has TRBV6-5 and TRBJ1-3; D uncertain. The CDR3 is 16 residues long. V was pared by 2 bases and J by 0 bases, with 11 bases between. Germline assignment: CDR1 MNHEY and CDR2 SVGAGI.

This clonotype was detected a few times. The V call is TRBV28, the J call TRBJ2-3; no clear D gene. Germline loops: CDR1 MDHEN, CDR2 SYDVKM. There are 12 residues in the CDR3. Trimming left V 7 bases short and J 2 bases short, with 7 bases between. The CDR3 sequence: CASTGLTDTQYF. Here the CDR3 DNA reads TGTGCCAGCACCGGCCTCACAGATACGCAGTATTTT.

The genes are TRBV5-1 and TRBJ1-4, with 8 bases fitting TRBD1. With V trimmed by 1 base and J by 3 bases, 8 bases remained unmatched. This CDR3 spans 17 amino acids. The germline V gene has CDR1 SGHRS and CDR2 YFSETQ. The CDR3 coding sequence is TGCGCCAGCAGCTTGTCTCCAGGGGGCCGTGCTAATGAAAAACTGTTTTTT. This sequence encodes CASSLSPGGRANEKLFF.

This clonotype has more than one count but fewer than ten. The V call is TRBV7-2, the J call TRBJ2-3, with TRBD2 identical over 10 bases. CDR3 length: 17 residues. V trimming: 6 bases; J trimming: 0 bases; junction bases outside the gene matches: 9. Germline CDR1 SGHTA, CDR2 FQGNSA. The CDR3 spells CASSRGLAGASTDTQYF. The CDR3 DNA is TGTGCCAGCAGTAGGGGGCTAGCGGGGGCTAGCACAGATACGCAGTATTTT.

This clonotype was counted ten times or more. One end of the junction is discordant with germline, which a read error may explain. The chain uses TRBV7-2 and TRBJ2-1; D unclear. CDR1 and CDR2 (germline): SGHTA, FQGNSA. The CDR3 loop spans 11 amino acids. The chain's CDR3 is CASSLRNDQFF. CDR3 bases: TGTGCCAGCAGCCTCAGGAATGACCAGTTCTTC.

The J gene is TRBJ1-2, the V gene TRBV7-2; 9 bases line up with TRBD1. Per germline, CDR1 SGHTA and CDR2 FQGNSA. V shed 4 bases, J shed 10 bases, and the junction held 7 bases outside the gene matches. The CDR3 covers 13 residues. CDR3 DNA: TGTGCCAGCAGCTCCGGGACAGGGAGAGTCTACACCTTC. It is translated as CASSSGTGRVYTF.

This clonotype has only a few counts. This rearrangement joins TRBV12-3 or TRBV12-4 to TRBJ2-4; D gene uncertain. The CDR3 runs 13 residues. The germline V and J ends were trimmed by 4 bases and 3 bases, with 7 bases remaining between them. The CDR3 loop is CASSYGDKNIQYF. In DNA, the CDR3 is TGTGCCAGCAGTTACGGTGACAAAAACATTCAGTACTTC.

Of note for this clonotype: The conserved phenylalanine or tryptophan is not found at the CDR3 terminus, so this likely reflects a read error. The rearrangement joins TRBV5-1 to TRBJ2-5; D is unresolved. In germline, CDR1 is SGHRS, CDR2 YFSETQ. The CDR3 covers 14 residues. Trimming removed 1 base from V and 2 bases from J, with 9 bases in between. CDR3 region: CASSLSGLQETQYS. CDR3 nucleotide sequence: TGCGCCAGCAGCTTGTCAGGCCTTCAAGAGACCCAGTACTCC.

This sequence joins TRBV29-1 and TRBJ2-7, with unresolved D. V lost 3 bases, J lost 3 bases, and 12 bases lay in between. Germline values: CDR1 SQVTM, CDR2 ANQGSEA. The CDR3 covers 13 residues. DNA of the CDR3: TGCAGCGTTGAGGGTTCGCTTGGCTACGAGCAGTACTTC. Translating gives CSVEGSLGYEQYF.

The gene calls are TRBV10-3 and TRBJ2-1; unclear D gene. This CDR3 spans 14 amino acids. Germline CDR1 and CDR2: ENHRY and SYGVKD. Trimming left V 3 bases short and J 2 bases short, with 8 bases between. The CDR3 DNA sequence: TGTGCCATCAGTGAAACAGATCCCTACAATGAGCAGTTCTTC. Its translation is CAISETDPYNEQFF.

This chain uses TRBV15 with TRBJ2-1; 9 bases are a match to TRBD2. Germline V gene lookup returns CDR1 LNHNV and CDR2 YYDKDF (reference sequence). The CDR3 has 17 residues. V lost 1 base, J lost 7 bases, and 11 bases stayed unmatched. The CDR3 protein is CATSRGATSGSGNEQFF. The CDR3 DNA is TGTGCCACCAGCAGAGGTGCGACTAGCGGATCGGGTAATGAGCAGTTCTTC.

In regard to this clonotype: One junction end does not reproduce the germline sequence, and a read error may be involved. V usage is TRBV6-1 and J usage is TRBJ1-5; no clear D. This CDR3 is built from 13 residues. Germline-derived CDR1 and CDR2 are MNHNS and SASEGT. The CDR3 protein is CASGEARLQPQHF. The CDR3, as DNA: TGTGCCAGCGGTGAAGCCCGTTTGCAGCCCCAGCATTTT.

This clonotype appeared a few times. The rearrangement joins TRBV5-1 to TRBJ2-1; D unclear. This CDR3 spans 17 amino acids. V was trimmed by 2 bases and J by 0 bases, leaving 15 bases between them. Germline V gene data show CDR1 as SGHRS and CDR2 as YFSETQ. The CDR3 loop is CASSFLNSLSSYNEQFF. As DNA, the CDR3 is TGCGCCAGCAGCTTCTTGAACAGCCTGAGCTCCTACAATGAGCAGTTCTTC.

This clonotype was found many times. The CDR3 sequence is CASSYLSSYEQYF. The CDR3 DNA reads as TGTGCCAGCAGTTACTTAAGCTCCTACGAGCAGTACTTC. This sequence joins TRBV6-5 and TRBJ2-7, with D uncertain. CDR3 size: 13 residues. CDR1 MNHEY and CDR2 SVGAGI come from the germline V gene. Trimming stripped 1 base from V and 0 bases from J, with 4 bases between.

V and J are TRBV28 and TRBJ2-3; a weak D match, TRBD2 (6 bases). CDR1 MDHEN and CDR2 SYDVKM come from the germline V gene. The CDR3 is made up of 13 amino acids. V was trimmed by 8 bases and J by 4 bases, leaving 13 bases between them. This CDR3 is CASAGPSSDTQYF. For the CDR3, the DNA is TGTGCCAGCGCGGGACCTTCATCAGATACGCAGTATTTT.

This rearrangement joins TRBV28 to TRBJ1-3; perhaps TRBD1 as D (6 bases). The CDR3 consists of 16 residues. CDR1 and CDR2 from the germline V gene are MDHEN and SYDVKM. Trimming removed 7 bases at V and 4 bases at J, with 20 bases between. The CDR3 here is CASTTPQGNLGNTIYF. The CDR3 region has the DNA TGTGCCAGCACCACTCCTCAGGGGAACCTCGGAAACACCATATATTTT. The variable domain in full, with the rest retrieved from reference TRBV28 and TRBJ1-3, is DVKVTQSSRYLVKRTGEKVFLECVQDMDHENMFWYRQDPGLGLRLIYFSYDVKMKEKGDIPEGYSVSREKKERFSLILESASTNQTSMYLCASTTPQGNLGNTIYFGEGSWLTVV.

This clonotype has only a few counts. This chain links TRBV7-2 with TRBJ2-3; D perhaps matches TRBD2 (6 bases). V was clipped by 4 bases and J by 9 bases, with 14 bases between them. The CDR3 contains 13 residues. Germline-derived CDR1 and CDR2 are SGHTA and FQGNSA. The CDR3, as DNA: TGTGCCAGCAGCTCGCAGACTAGTGGCACGCAGTATTTT. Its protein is CASSSQTSGTQYF.

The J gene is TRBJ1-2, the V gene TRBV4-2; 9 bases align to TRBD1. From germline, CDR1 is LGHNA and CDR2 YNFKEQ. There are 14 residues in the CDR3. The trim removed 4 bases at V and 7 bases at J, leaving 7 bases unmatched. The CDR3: CASSPGQGIGGYTF. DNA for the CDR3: TGTGCCAGCAGCCCGGGACAGGGAATCGGTGGCTACACCTTC.

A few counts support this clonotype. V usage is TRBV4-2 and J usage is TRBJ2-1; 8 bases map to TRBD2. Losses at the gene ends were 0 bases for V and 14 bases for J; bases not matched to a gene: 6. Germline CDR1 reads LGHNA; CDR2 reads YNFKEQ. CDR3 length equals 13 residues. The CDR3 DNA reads TGTGCCAGCAGCCAAGAAACGGGGGGGCTCAAGTTCTTC. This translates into CASSQETGGLKFF.

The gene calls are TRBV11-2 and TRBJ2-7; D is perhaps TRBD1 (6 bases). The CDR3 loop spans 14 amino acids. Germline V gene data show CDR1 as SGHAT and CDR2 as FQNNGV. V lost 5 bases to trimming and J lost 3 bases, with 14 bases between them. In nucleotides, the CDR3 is TGTGCCAGCAGCCCAACAGGACAGTTCTACGAGCAGTACTTC. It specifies CASSPTGQFYEQYF. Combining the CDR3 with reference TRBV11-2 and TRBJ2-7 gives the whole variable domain EAGVAQSPRYKIIEKRQSVAFWCNPISGHATLYWYQQILGQGPKLLIQFQNNGVVDDSQLPKDRFSAERLKGVDSTLKIQPAKLEDSAVYLCASSPTGQFYEQYFGPGTRLTVT.